This passage covers 17 T cell receptor beta chains from one sample sequenced in a study of blood T cell repertoires in COVID-19. Profiled with immunoSEQ multiplex PCR; TCRdb holds only in-frame clones, not every one. This table holds about 250,000 clones, approximately 88% found once. Sequenced: peripheral blood. All receptors derive from a man aged 40-49 years with acute or convalescent COVID-19.

This clone was seen more than once but under ten times. This chain uses TRBV27 with TRBJ2-7; TRBD1 aligns across 8 bases. CDR3 length: 14 residues. Germline V gene data show CDR1 as MNHEY and CDR2 as SMNVEV (reference sequence). V lost 4 bases, J lost 0 bases, and 2 bases stayed unmatched. This CDR3 reads CASSSDRASYEQYF. The DNA of the CDR3 is TGTGCCAGCAGTTCGGACAGGGCCTCCTACGAGCAGTACTTC.

This clone showed up just once. This chain connects TRBV4-2 to TRBJ2-1, with D possibly being TRBD1 (6 bases). The CDR3 runs 13 residues. Between the trimmed V and J ends, which lost 0 bases and 12 bases, there was a span of 12 bases. The germline V gene encodes CDR1 LGHNA and CDR2 YNFKEQ. The CDR3 sequence is CASSQEGGRSQFF. The DNA for the CDR3 is TGTGCCAGCAGCCAAGAAGGGGGTAGGTCGCAGTTCTTC.

The genes are TRBV5-4 and TRBJ1-2; D possibly corresponds to TRBD1 (5 bases). V shed 4 bases and J shed 2 bases, with 12 bases lying between them. Germline V gene sequence: CDR1 SGHNT, CDR2 YYREEE (reference sequence). CDR3 length: 14 amino acids. This chain's CDR3 is CASSRPGQNYGYTF. DNA of the CDR3: TGTGCCAGCAGCCGCCCAGGACAAAACTATGGCTACACCTTC.

This clone has more than one count but fewer than ten. This chain uses TRBV14 with TRBJ2-1, with 10 bases matching TRBD2. V lost 0 bases and J lost 6; bases outside the gene matches: 5. There are 16 residues in the CDR3. Germline V gives CDR1 SGHDN, CDR2 FVKESK. The CDR3 spells CASSQERLAGLNEQFF. The CDR3 DNA follows: TGTGCCAGCAGCCAAGAGCGACTAGCGGGCCTCAATGAGCAGTTCTTC. Using reference TRBV14 and TRBJ2-1 for the parts outside the CDR3, the full variable domain is EAGVTQFPSHSVIEKGQTVTLRCDPISGHDNLYWYRRVMGKEIKFLLHFVKESKQDESGMPNNRFLAERTGGTYSTLKVQPAELEDSGVYFCASSQERLAGLNEQFFGPGTRLTVL.

This clone is a singleton in its sample. The chain couples TRBV4-2 to TRBJ2-1, with D unclear. CDR3 length equals 14 residues. The germline gives CDR1 LGHNA, CDR2 YNFKEQ. V was shortened by 0 bases and J by 6 bases, with 9 bases between the two germline ends. The CDR3 is CASSQDPSGNEQFF. For the CDR3, the DNA is TGTGCCAGCAGCCAAGACCCTAGTGGCAATGAGCAGTTCTTC.

The V and J genes are TRBV3-1 (or the pseudogene TRBV3-2) and TRBJ1-1; the D is unclear. This CDR3 region has 12 residues. In germline, CDR1 is LGHDT, CDR2 YNNKEL (reference sequence). V was shortened by 3 bases and J by 10 bases, with 12 bases between the two germline ends. CDR3 sequence reads: CASSHYDKGAFF. The CDR3 coding sequence is TGTGCCAGCAGCCACTACGACAAAGGAGCTTTCTTT.

The genes are TRBV10-3 and TRBJ1-1; weak D call: TRBD1 (5 bases). Looked up from germline, CDR1 is ENHRY and CDR2 is SYGVKD. Trimming left V 3 bases short and J 1 base short, with 9 bases between. This CDR3 has 14 residues. The CDR3: CAISEGVGNTEAFF. CDR3 coding DNA: TGTGCCATCAGTGAAGGGGTGGGGAACACTGAAGCTTTCTTT.

The CDR3 protein is CATSRSKWGGTEAFF. CDR3 coding DNA: TGTGCCACCAGCAGGTCCAAATGGGGGGGCACTGAAGCTTTCTTT. The chain is built from TRBV15 and TRBJ1-1; possibly TRBD1 for D (5 bases). The ends were cut back, 3 bases at V and 4 bases at J, with 15 bases in the middle. The length of the CDR3 is 15 residues. CDR1 is LNHNV, CDR2 YYDKDF, per germline (reference sequence).

The chain links TRBV2 to TRBJ2-7; 8 bases line up with TRBD1. This CDR3 comprises 14 residues. Trimming took 4 bases from V and 6 from J; bases not matched to a gene: 8. From germline, CDR1 is SNHLY and CDR2 FYNNEI. The CDR3 sequence is CASSGPGGSGEQYF. CDR3 DNA sequence: TGTGCCAGCAGTGGTCCAGGGGGCTCGGGCGAGCAGTACTTC.

This chain connects TRBV15 to TRBJ2-1; D perhaps matches TRBD2 (5 bases). The CDR3 loop spans 16 amino acids. Germline CDR1 and CDR2: LNHNV and YYDKDF (reference sequence). With 4 bases removed from V and 0 bases from J, the gap between germline ends came to 13 bases. CDR3 residues: CATSIAVDFSYNEQFF. For the CDR3, the DNA is TGTGCCACCAGCATAGCCGTGGACTTCTCCTACAATGAGCAGTTCTTC.

The rearrangement links TRBV2 to TRBJ1-4; the match to TRBD1 covers 7 bases. V trimming: 5 bases; J trimming: 8 bases; junction bases outside the gene matches: 8. The CDR3 is 14 amino acids. Germline V lookup: CDR1 SNHLY, CDR2 FYNNEI. The DNA for the CDR3 is TGTGCCAGCAGTTGGACAGGCCCTGTCGAAAAACTGTTTTTT. It is translated as CASSWTGPVEKLFF.

This sequence joins TRBV5-6 and TRBJ1-2, with D unresolved. Trimming removed 1 base from V and 4 bases from J, with 14 bases in between. Germline loops: CDR1 SGHDT, CDR2 YYEEEE. The CDR3 is 15 residues long. CDR3: CASSLYPREGYGYTF. The CDR3 DNA sequence: TGTGCCAGCAGCTTGTATCCCCGGGAGGGCTATGGCTACACCTTC. The variable domain in full, with the rest retrieved from reference TRBV5-6 and TRBJ1-2, is DAGVTQSPTHLIKTRGQQVTLRCSPKSGHDTVSWYQQALGQGPQFIFQYYEEEERQRGNFPDRFSGHQFPNYSSELNVNALLLGDSALYLCASSLYPREGYGYTFGSGTRLTVV.

The rearrangement uses TRBV7-8 and TRBJ1-2; tentative D call: TRBD1 (5 bases). CDR1 is SGHVS, CDR2 FQNEAQ, per germline. Trimming took 5 bases from V and 3 from J, leaving 10 bases between them. The CDR3 is made up of 13 amino acids. The CDR3 reads CASSLAGDYGYTF. The CDR3 DNA reads as TGTGCCAGCAGCCTCGCGGGGGACTATGGCTACACCTTC.

The rearrangement links TRBV6-1 to TRBJ1-2; D is ambiguous. The CDR3 sequence is 13 residues long. V dropped 3 bases and J dropped 8 bases, with 13 bases sitting between them. CDR1 and CDR2 (germline): MNHNS, SASEGT. The CDR3: CASSERHSGGYTF. The CDR3 DNA follows: TGTGCCAGCAGTGAGAGACATTCGGGAGGCTACACCTTC.

The chain joins TRBV7-3 to TRBJ2-5; 13 nucleotides align to TRBD2. The CDR3 covers 16 residues. Germline values: CDR1 SGHTA, CDR2 FQGTGA. The V segment lost 5 bases and the J segment 3 bases; nucleotides outside the gene matches: 6. CDR3 sequence: CASSTGLAGVEETQYF. The CDR3 coding sequence is TGTGCCAGCAGCACCGGACTAGCGGGAGTGGAAGAGACCCAGTACTTC.

J is TRBJ2-7 and V is TRBV18, with D possibly being TRBD2 (6 bases). CDR1 is KGHSH and CDR2 is LQKENI in the germline V gene. CDR3 length: 14 residues. V was trimmed by 0 bases and J by 4 bases, leaving 10 bases between them. Here the CDR3 reads CASSPPNSGYEQYF. The CDR3 DNA reads as TGTGCCAGCTCACCACCGAATAGCGGTTACGAGCAGTACTTC.

V is TRBV27 and J is TRBJ2-7; 11 bases are a match to TRBD2. Germline loops: CDR1 MNHEY, CDR2 SMNVEV (reference sequence). V lost 5 bases, J lost 4 bases, and 7 bases stayed unmatched. CDR3 length: 15 amino acids. CDR3 in amino acids: CASSVGTSGTYEQYF. The CDR3 DNA reads TGTGCCAGCAGTGTCGGGACTAGCGGAACTTACGAGCAGTACTTC.